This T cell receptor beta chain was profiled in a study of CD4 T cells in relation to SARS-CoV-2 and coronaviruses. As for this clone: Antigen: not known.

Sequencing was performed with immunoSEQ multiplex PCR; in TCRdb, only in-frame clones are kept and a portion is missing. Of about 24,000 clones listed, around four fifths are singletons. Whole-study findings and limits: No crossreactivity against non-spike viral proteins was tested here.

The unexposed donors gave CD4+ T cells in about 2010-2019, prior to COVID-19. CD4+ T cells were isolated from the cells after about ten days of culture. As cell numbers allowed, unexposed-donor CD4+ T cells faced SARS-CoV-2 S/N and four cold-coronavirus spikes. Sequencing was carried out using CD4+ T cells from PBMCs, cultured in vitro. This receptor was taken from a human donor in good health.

In DNA, the CDR3 is TGCGCCAGCAGCCCTGACAGTGGGAATGAGCAGTTCTTC. This sequence encodes CASSPDSGNEQFF. This chain connects TRBV5-1 to TRBJ2-1; TRBD1 might be the D (5 bases). The CDR3 sequence is 13 residues long. V was cut by 4 bases and J by 7 bases, with 12 bases left in between. Germline CDR1 and CDR2: SGHRS and YFSETQ. The variable domain in full, with the rest retrieved from reference TRBV5-1 and TRBJ2-1, is KAGVTQTPRYLIKTRGQQVTLSCSPISGHRSVSWYQQTPGQGLQFLFEYFSETQRNKGNFPGRFSGRQFSNSRSEMNVSTLELGDSALYLCASSPDSGNEQFFGPGTRLTVL.